The present T cell receptor beta chain was sequenced within a study of T cell responses to AZD1222 COVID-19 vaccine. Notes on this clone: Its antigen is as yet unknown.

Study-wide results and caveats: Repertoire samples came only from after the peak T cell response. Among vaccine-associated CD4 TCRs, coverage spanned spike, with dominance at 160-218 and 743-854. Seropositive AZD1222 recipients at baseline numbered only five to seven.

Looked up from germline, CDR1 is DFQATT and CDR2 is SNEGSKA (reference sequence). The V and J ends lost 3 bases and 5 bases respectively, with 17 bases between them. The CDR3 length is 14 residues. Data came from immunoSEQ multiplex PCR; TCRdb stores just in-frame clones and leaves some out. In the table there are about 150,000 clones, 88% of which are singletons. The source material was peripheral blood, sampled on day 0 of AZD1222 vaccination. This sequence was found in an adult in good health. The chain links TRBV20-1 to TRBJ2-7, with D perhaps matching TRBD1 or TRBD2 (5 bases each). The CDR3 DNA follows: TGCAGTGCTAGTCCTGGAACAAGAGGGGACGAGCAGTACTTC. This gives the protein CSASPGTRGDEQYF.